This paragraph covers one TCR beta chain sequence. Antigen unknown. This entry comes from a study of cytomegalovirus exposure and HLA in healthy donors. For the study at large: Around 86 million unique TCRs, all from HLA-typed donors, were included in an early release of the data.

PCR amplification relied on 60 Vbeta primers (plus 13 Jbeta primers). Sequencing was performed with immunoSEQ multiplex PCR; in TCRdb, only in-frame clones are kept and a portion is missing. Of about 130,000 clones listed, 81% are singletons. Overall study results and limits: The study carried out a later analysis of TCR beta sequences. It associated approximately 15,000 of them with specific HLA alleles at a false discovery rate of 0.05. A later analysis found most CMV-associated TCR beta chains apparently HLA-restricted.

Healthy bone marrow donors formed the donor group. The sequenced sample consisted of PBMCs. This TCR was recovered from a man aged 18-30 years in good health and CMV-seronegative.

CDR3 nucleotides: TGTGCCAGCAGTCGACTAGCGGGGGAGGCCTACAATGAGCAGTTCTTC. Its translation is CASSRLAGEAYNEQFF. The genes are TRBV7-6 and TRBJ2-1; the match to TRBD2 covers 12 bases. Germline lookup yields CDR1 SGHVS and CDR2 FNYEAQ. Unmatched junction bases numbered 5, after V lost 6 bases and J lost 2 bases. The CDR3 consists of 16 residues.